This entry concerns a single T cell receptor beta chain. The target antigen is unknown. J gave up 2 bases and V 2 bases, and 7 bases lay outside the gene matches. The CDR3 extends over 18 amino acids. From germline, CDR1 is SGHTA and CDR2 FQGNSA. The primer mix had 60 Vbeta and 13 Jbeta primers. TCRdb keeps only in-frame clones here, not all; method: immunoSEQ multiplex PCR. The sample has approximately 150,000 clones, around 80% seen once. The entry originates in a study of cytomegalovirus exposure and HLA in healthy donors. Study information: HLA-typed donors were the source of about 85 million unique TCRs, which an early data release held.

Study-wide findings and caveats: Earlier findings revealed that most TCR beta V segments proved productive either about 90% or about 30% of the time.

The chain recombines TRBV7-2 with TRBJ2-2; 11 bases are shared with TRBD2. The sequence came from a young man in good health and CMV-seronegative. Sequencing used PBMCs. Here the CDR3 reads CASSLPMGLADNTGELFF. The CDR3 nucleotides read TGTGCCAGCAGCTTACCGATGGGACTAGCGGACAACACCGGGGAGCTGTTTTTT.